The TCR beta chain described here comes from a study of OX40 agonist ivuxolimab in advanced cancers. TCRdb keeps only in-frame clones here, not all; method: immunoSEQ multiplex PCR. This table has approximately 70,000 clones, around 83% appearing once. The CDR3 sequence is 17 residues long. J lost 4 bases, V lost 1 base, and 7 bases had no gene match. Germline-derived CDR1 and CDR2 are SEHNR and FQNEAQ (reference sequence). Study observations and caveats: There was clonal expansion of CD4+ and CD8+ blood T cells by week 6 at 0.1 to 3.0 mg/kg.

Concerning this clone itself: The antigen remains undetermined.

The sequence was collected from an adult with an advanced solid tumor such as melanoma, head and neck, liver or kidney cancer. V is TRBV7-9 and J is TRBJ2-5, with TRBD2 matching 12 bases. The specimen comprised CD4+ or CD8+ T cells sorted from blood, sampled in a trial of the OX40 agonist ivuxolimab. The CDR3 spells CASSLGLAGGPGETQYF. The DNA of the CDR3 is TGTGCCAGCAGCTTAGGTCTAGCGGGGGGGCCCGGAGAGACCCAGTACTTC.